This passage covers 4 T cell receptor beta chains from one sample sequenced in a study of T cell responses to AZD1222 COVID-19 vaccine. Sequenced by immunoSEQ multiplex PCR; TCRdb stores in-frame clones only, minus some. The profile covers approximately 120,000 clones, with roughly 90% appearing a single time and roughly 13% taken by the ten largest. Sequenced material: peripheral blood, taken on day 0 of MenACWY control vaccination. These receptors were collected from an adult in good health.

The V and J genes are TRBV10-3 and TRBJ2-7; 10 bases align to TRBD1. The germline V gene encodes CDR1 ENHRY and CDR2 SYGVKD. V lost 3 bases and J lost 1; bases outside the gene matches: 6. The CDR3 has 16 amino acids. CDR3: CAISEPDRGGSYEQYF. As DNA, the CDR3 is TGTGCCATCAGTGAACCGGACAGGGGGGGGTCCTACGAGCAGTACTTC.

This chain connects TRBV6-5 to TRBJ2-4, with D possibly called TRBD1 or TRBD2 (5 bases each). The ends were cut back, 7 bases at V and 8 bases at J, with 18 bases in the middle. There are 14 residues in the CDR3. The germline V gene has CDR1 MNHEY and CDR2 SVGAGI. The CDR3 region is CASTFGGLGDIQYF. CDR3 nucleotide sequence: TGTGCCAGCACCTTTGGGGGTCTCGGGGACATTCAGTACTTC.

The chain couples TRBV2 to TRBJ2-5; D might be TRBD1 (6 bases). The CDR3 is made up of 13 amino acids. V gave up 6 bases and J gave up 4 bases, with 12 bases separating them. Germline V gene sequence: CDR1 SNHLY, CDR2 FYNNEI. The CDR3, as DNA: TGTGCCAGCAGCAGGGGCGAGGGAGAGACCCAGTACTTC. Translated: CASSRGEGETQYF.

DNA of the CDR3: TGTGCCAGCAGTCCAACGAACTTCGGGCATAGCAATCAGCCCCAGCATTTT. Translation: CASSPTNFGHSNQPQHF. V usage is TRBV28 and J usage is TRBJ1-5, with D unclear. The CDR3 covers 17 residues. Germline V CDR1 and CDR2: MDHEN, SYDVKM. V was trimmed by 5 bases and J by 0 bases, leaving 17 bases between them.